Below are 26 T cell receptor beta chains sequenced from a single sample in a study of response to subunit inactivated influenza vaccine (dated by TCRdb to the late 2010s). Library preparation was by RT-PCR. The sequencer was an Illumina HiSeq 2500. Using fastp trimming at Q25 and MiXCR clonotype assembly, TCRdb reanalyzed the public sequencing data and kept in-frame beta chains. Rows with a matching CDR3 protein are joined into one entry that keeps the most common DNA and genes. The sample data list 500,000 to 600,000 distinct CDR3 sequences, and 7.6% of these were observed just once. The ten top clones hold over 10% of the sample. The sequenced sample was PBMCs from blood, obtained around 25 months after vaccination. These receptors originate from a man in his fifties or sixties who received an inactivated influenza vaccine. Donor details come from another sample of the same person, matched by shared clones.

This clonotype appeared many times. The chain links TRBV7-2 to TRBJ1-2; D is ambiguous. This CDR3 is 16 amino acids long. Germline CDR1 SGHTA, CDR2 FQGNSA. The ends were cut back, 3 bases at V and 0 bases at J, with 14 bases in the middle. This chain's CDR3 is CASSFSTVLANYGYTF. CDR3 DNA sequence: TGTGCCAGCAGCTTTTCTACAGTATTGGCTAACTATGGCTACACCTTC.

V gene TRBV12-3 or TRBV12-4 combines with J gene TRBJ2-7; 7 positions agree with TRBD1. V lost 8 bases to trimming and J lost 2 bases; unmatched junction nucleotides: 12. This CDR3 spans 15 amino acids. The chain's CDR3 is CASGSGQTPTYEQYF. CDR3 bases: TGTGCCAGCGGTTCGGGACAGACCCCCACCTACGAGCAGTACTTC.

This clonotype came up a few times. CDR3 DNA sequence: TGTGCCAGCAGCTTGGGGCCCCCGGGGAGCTCTGGGGCCAACGTCCTGACTTTC. Translation: CASSLGPPGSSGANVLTF. The chain employs TRBV5-6 and TRBJ2-6, with a possible D match to TRBD2 (5 bases). The germline CDR1 and CDR2 sequences are SGHDT and YYEEEE. V was shortened by 0 bases and J by 0 bases, with 13 bases between the two germline ends. The CDR3 contains 18 residues.

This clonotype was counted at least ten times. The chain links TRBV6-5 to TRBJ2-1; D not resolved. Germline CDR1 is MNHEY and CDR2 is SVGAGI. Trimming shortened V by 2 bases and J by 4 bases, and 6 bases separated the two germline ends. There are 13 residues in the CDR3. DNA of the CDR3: TGTGCCAGCAGTTACGGTGATTACAATGAGCAGTTCTTC. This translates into CASSYGDYNEQFF.

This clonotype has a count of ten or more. The CDR3 coding sequence is TGTGCCAGCAGCCAAGATGGGGACACCGGGGAGCTGTTTTTT. This codes for CASSQDGDTGELFF. The rearrangement links TRBV4-2 to TRBJ2-2; D gene uncertain. The CDR3 totals 14 residues. V lost 0 bases and J lost 3, with 5 bases in between. Germline values: CDR1 LGHNA, CDR2 YNFKEQ.

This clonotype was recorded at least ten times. CDR3 region: CASSFTAGLEAYEQYF. In DNA form, the CDR3 reads TGTGCCAGCAGCTTCACCGCGGGACTAGAAGCCTACGAGCAGTACTTC. This chain uses TRBV11-2 with TRBJ2-7; 8 bases are shared with TRBD2. From germline, CDR1 is SGHAT and CDR2 FQNNGV. The CDR3 spans 16 residues. V shed 3 bases, J shed 2 bases, and the junction held 9 bases outside the gene matches.

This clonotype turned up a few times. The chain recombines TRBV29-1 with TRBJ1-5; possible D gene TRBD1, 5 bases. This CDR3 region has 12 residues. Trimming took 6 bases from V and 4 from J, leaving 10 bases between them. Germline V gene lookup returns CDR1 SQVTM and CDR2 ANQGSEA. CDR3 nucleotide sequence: TGCAGCGTCGCTTCAGGGAATCAGCCCCAGCATTTT. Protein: CSVASGNQPQHF.

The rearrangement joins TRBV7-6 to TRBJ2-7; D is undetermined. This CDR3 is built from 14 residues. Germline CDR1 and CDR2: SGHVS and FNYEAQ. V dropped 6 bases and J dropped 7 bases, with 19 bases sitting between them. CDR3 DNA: TGTGCCAGCAGAGATGGGCAGCCCTTCGATGAGCAGTACTTC. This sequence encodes CASRDGQPFDEQYF. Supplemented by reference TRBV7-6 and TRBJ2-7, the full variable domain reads GAGVSQSPRYKVTKRGQDVALRCDPISGHVSLYWYRQALGQGPEFLTYFNYEAQQDKSGLPNDRFSAERPEGSISTLTIQRTEQRDSAMYRCASRDGQPFDEQYFGPGTRLTVT.

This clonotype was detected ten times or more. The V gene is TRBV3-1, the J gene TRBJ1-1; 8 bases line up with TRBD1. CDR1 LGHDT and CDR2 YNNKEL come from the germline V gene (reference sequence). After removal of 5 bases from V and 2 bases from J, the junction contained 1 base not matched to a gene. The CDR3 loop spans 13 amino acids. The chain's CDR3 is CASSGQGNTEAFF. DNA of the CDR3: TGTGCCAGCAGCGGACAGGGTAACACTGAAGCTTTCTTT.

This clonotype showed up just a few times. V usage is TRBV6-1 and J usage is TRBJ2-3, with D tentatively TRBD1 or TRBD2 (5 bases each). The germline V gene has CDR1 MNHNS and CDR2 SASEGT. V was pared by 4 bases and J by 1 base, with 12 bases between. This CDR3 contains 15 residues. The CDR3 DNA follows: TGTGCCAGCAGTGGAGGGGACCTGGGCACAGATACGCAGTATTTT. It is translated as CASSGGDLGTDTQYF.

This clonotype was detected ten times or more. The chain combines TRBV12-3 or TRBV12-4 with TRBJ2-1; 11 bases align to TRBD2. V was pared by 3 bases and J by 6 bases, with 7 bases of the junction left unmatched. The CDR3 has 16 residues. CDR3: CASSFLLAGASNEQFF. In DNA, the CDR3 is TGTGCCAGCAGTTTCCTACTAGCGGGGGCTTCCAATGAGCAGTTCTTC.

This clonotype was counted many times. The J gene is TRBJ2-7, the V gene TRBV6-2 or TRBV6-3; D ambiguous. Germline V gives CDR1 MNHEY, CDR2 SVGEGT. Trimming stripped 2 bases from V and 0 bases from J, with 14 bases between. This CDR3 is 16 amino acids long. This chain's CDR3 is CASSYTKGRSSYEQYF. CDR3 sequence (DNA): TGTGCCAGCAGTTACACCAAGGGCAGGAGCTCCTACGAGCAGTACTTC.

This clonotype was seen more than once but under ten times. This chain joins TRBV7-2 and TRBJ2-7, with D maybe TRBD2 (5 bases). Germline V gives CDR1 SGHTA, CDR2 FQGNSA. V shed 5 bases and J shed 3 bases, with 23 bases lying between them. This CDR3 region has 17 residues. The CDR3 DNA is TGTGCCAGCAGCCTAACGGGCGGGTTCGCCAAAGGCTACGAGCAGTACTTC. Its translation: CASSLTGGFAKGYEQYF.

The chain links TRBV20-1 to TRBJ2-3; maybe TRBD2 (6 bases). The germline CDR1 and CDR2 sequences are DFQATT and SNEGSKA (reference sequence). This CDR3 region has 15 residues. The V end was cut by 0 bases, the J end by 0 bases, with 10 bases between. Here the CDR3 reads CSARDGAGSTDTQYF. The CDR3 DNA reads TGCAGTGCTAGAGATGGGGCGGGGAGCACAGATACGCAGTATTTT.

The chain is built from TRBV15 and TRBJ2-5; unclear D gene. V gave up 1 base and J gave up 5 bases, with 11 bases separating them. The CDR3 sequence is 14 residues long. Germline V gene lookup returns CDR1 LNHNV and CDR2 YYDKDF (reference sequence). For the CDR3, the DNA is TGTGCCACCAGCAGAGCTGGATATATGGAGACCCAGTACTTC. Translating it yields CATSRAGYMETQYF.

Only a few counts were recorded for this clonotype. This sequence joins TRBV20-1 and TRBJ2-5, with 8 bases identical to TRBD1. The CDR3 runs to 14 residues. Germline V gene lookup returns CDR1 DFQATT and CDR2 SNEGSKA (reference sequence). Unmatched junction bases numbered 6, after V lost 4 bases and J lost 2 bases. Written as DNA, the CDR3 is TGCAGTGCTACCCGCAGGGGGCTGCAAGAGACCCAGTACTTC. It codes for CSATRRGLQETQYF.

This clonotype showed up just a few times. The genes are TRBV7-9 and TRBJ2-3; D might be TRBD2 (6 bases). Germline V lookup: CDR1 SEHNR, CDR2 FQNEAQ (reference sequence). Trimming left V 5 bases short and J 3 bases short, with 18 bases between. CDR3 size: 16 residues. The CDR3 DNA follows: TGTGCCAGCAGCCCCCTTGAGGGGAGGAGGACAGATACGCAGTATTTT. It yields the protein CASSPLEGRRTDTQYF.

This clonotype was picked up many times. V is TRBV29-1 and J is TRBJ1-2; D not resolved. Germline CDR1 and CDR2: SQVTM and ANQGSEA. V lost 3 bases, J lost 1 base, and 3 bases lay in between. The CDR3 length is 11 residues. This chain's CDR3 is CSVDSNYGYTF. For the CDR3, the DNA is TGCAGCGTTGACAGTAACTATGGCTACACCTTC.

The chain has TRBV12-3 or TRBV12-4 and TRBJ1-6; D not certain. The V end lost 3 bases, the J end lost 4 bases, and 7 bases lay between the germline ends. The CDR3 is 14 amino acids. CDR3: CASSFKQYNSPLHF. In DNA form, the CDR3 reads TGTGCCAGCAGTTTTAAACAGTATAATTCACCCCTCCACTTT.

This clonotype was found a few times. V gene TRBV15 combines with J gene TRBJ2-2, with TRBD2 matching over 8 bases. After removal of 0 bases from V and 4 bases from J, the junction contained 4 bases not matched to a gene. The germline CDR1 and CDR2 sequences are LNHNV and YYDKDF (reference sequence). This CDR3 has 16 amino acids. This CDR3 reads CATSRDSGTVTGELFF. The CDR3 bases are TGTGCCACCAGCAGAGATAGCGGGACGGTCACCGGGGAGCTGTTTTTT.

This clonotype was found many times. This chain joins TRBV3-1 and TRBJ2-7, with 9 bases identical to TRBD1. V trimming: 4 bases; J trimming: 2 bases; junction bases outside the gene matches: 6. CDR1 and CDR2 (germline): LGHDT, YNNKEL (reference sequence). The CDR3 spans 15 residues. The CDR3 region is CASSLRTGDPYEQYF. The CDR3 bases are TGTGCCAGCAGCCTCAGGACAGGGGACCCCTACGAGCAGTACTTC.

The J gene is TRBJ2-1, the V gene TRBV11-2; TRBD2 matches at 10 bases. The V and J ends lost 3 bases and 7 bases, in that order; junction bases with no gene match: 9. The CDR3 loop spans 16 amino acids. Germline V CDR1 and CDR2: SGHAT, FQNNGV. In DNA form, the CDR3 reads TGTGCCAGCAGCTTTCCTAGCGGGGGCCCGGGGAATGAGCAGTTCTTC. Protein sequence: CASSFPSGGPGNEQFF.

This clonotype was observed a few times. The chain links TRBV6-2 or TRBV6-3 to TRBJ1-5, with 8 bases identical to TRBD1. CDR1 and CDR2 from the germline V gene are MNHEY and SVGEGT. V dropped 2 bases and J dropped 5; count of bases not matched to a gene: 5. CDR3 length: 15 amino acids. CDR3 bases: TGTGCCAGCAGTTACGGACAGGGAATATATCAGCCCCAGCATTTT. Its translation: CASSYGQGIYQPQHF.

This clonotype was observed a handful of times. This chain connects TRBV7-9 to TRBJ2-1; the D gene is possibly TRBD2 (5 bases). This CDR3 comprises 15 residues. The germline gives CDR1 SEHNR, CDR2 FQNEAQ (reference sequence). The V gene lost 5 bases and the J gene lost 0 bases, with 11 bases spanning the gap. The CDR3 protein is CASSDMGSSYNEQFF. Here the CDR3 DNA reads TGTGCCAGCAGCGACATGGGGAGCTCCTACAATGAGCAGTTCTTC.

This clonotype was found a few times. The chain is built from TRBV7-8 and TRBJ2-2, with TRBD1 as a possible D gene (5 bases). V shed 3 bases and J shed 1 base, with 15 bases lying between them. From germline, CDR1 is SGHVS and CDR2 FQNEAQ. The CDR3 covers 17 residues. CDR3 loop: CASSFRAGKGNTGELFF. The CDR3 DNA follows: TGTGCCAGCAGCTTCAGGGCTGGGAAGGGGAACACCGGGGAGCTGTTTTTT.

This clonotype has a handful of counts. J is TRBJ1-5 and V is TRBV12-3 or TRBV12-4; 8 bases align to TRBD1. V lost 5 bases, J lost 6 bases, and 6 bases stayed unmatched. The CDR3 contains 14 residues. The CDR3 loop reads CASSMGQAAQPQHF. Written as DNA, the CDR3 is TGTGCCAGCAGTATGGGACAGGCAGCTCAGCCCCAGCATTTT.